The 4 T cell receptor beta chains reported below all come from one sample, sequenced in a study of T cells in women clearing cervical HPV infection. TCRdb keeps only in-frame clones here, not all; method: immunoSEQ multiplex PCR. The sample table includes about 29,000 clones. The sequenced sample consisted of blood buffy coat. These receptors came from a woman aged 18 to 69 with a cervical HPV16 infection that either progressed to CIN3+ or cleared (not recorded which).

The CDR3 protein is CASSDKFTDTQYF. The covered CDR3 bases are TGCGCCAGCAGTGATAAATTCACAGATACG. This rearrangement joins TRBV10-1 to TRBJ2-3; the D is unclear. The missing CDR3 end, 3 residues past where the read stops, is filled in from the germline J gene. Germline CDR1 reads WNHNN; CDR2 reads SYGVQD (reference sequence). Between the trimmed V and J ends, which lost 3 bases and 2 bases, there was a span of 6 bases. The CDR3 runs to 13 residues.

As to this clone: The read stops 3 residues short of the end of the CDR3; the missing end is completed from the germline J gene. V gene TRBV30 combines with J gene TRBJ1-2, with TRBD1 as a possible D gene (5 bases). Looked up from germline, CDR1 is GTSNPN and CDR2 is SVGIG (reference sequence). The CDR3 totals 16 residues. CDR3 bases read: TGTGCCTGGAGGGGGAACGGACTAGCCATATCGGGGGAC. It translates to CAWRGNGLAISGD. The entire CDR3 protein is CAWRGNGLAISGDYTF. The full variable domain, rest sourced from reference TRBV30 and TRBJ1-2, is SQTIHQWPATLVQPVGSPLSLECTVEGTSNPNLYWYRQAAGRGLQLLFYSVGIGQISSEVPQNLSASRPQDRQFILSSKKLLLSDSGFYLCAWRGNGLAISGDYTFGSGTRLTVV.

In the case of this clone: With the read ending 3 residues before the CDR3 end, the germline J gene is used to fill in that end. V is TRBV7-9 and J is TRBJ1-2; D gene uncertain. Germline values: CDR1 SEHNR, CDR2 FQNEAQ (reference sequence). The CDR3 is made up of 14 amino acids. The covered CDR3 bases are TGTGCCAGCAGCTTAGAGGGCGGGATAGGTGAC. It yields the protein CASSLEGGIGD. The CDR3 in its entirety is CASSLEGGIGDYTF.

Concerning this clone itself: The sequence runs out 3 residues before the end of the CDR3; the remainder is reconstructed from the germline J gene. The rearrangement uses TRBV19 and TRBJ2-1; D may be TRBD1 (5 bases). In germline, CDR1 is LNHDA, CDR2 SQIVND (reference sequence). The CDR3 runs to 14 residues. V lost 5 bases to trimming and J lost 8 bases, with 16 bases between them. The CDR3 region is CASSGANWGDEQFF. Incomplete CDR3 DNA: TGTGCCAGTAGTGGAGCGAATTGGGGCGATGAG.